The 24 T cell receptor beta chains below all came from one sample that was sequenced in a study of STAT5B mutations in CD4+ large granular lymphocyte leukemia. TCRdb's table, derived via immunoSEQ multiplex PCR, lists solely in-frame clones and lacks some. The sample has tens of thousands of clones; around 90% are singletons. Material for sequencing was CD4+ T cells from blood buffy coats. These receptors all come from a human donor in good health.

The chain uses TRBV27 and TRBJ1-2, with 7 bases matching TRBD1. J gave up 4 bases and V 4 bases, and 9 bases lay outside the gene matches. This CDR3 comprises 15 residues. CDR1 is MNHEY and CDR2 is SMNVEV in the germline V gene (reference sequence). CDR3 protein: CASSSDRTGFYGYTF. CDR3 nucleotides: TGTGCCAGCAGTTCCGACCGGACAGGTTTCTATGGCTACACCTTC.

The chain recombines TRBV11-2 with TRBJ2-7; D is perhaps TRBD1 (5 bases). The CDR3 is made up of 14 amino acids. The germline V and J ends were trimmed by 5 bases and 0 bases, with 11 bases remaining between them. In germline, CDR1 is SGHAT, CDR2 FQNNGV. For the CDR3, the DNA is TGTGCCAGCAGCCCGTACAGGATCTCCTACGAGCAGTACTTC. Its protein product is CASSPYRISYEQYF.

The chain recombines TRBV11-2 with TRBJ1-4; 8 bases line up with TRBD1. CDR1 and CDR2 from the germline V gene are SGHAT and FQNNGV. The CDR3 consists of 15 residues. Trimming took 5 bases from V and 5 from J; bases not matched to a gene: 7. The CDR3 spells CASSEGTGRNEKLFF. The CDR3 bases are TGTGCCAGCAGCGAAGGGACAGGTCGAAATGAAAAACTGTTTTTT.

The chain combines TRBV4-2 with TRBJ2-3; either TRBD1 or TRBD2 may fit D (5 bases each). Germline CDR1 and CDR2: LGHNA and YNFKEQ. There are 14 residues in the CDR3. V lost 4 bases and J lost 5, with 13 bases in between. CDR3 coding DNA: TGTGCCAGCAGCCCCTCTGGGGGTGGAGATACGCAGTATTTT. It specifies CASSPSGGGDTQYF.

The chain carries TRBV5-6 and TRBJ1-2; 7 bases are a match to TRBD1. CDR1 and CDR2 (germline): SGHDT, YYEEEE. The V and J ends lost 4 bases and 2 bases, in that order; junction bases with no gene match: 5. The CDR3 loop spans 14 amino acids. CDR3 bases: TGTGCCAGCAGCACAGAGACAGGGAACTATGGCTACACCTTC. This translates into CASSTETGNYGYTF.

The rearrangement joins TRBV9 to TRBJ2-3; TRBD1 might be the D (6 bases). This CDR3 has 14 residues. CDR1 SGDLS and CDR2 YYNGEE come from the germline V gene. Trimming stripped 3 bases from V and 4 bases from J, with 12 bases between. The DNA for the CDR3 is TGTGCCAGCAGCGCCAGGGGAAGAGCAGATACGCAGTATTTT. Protein sequence: CASSARGRADTQYF.

The rearrangement uses TRBV25-1 and TRBJ2-1; D possibly matches TRBD1 or TRBD2 (5 bases each). This CDR3 has 14 residues. The V end lost 10 bases, the J end lost 7 bases, and 20 bases lay between the germline ends. CDR1 is MGHDK and CDR2 is SYGVNS in the germline V gene. Here the CDR3 DNA reads TGTGCCACGAGGGACCAGAGGCGACTGAATGAGCAGTTCTTC. This gives the protein CATRDQRRLNEQFF.

The chain has TRBV2 and TRBJ1-6; D not certain. There are 12 residues in the CDR3. Per germline, CDR1 SNHLY and CDR2 FYNNEI. Trimming stripped 3 bases from V and 10 bases from J, with 7 bases between. CDR3 coding DNA: TGTGCCAGCAGTGACGAATTCTCACCCCTCCACTTT. Translated: CASSDEFSPLHF. Full variable domain (rest looked up from reference TRBV2 and TRBJ1-6): EPEVTQTPSHQVTQMGQEVILRCVPISNHLYFYWYRQILGQKVEFLVSFYNNEISEKSEIFDDQFSVERPDGSNFTLKIRSTKLEDSAMYFCASSDEFSPLHFGNGTRLTVT.

This chain links TRBV5-1 with TRBJ2-3, with D possibly TRBD2 on 6 matching bases. Germline CDR1 is SGHRS and CDR2 is YFSETQ. With 5 bases removed from V and 4 bases from J, the gap between germline ends came to 14 bases. The CDR3 has 14 amino acids. CDR3: CASRPGTAADTQYF. Written as DNA, the CDR3 is TGCGCCAGCAGGCCCGGGACTGCCGCAGATACGCAGTATTTT.

This chain connects TRBV15 to TRBJ2-1, with a weak D call TRBD2 (5 bases). This CDR3 comprises 15 residues. Germline V gene sequence: CDR1 LNHNV, CDR2 YYDKDF (reference sequence). Trimming removed 6 bases at V and 3 bases at J, with 15 bases between. The CDR3 reads CATSGMLGLYNEQFF. The CDR3 DNA reads as TGTGCCACCAGTGGAATGTTAGGACTCTACAATGAGCAGTTCTTC.

The V gene is TRBV18, the J gene TRBJ2-7; 11 bases line up with TRBD1. With 3 bases clipped from V and 3 bases from J, the junction kept 4 bases outside the gene matches. The CDR3 totals 15 residues. The germline V gene encodes CDR1 KGHSH and CDR2 LQKENI. DNA for the CDR3: TGTGCCAGCTCACCTGGGACAGGGGGGAACTACGAGCAGTACTTC. Amino acids: CASSPGTGGNYEQYF.

The rearrangement links TRBV6-5 to TRBJ2-5; D call uncertain. The DNA end lines up better with TRBJ2-7; the J call may be wrong. The germline V gene has CDR1 MNHEY and CDR2 SVGAGI. This CDR3 is built from 13 residues. Here the CDR3 reads CASSPSLAYEQYF. The CDR3 nucleotides read TGTGCCAGCAGTCCGAGCCTGGCCTACGAGCAGTACTTC.

This clone was recorded once. The CDR3 sequence is CSLRGEWGTEAFF. The CDR3 bases are TGCAGCTTGAGAGGGGAATGGGGCACTGAAGCTTTCTTT. This chain connects TRBV29-1 to TRBJ1-1, with D maybe TRBD1 (5 bases). With 8 bases removed from V and 4 bases from J, the gap between germline ends came to 17 bases. Germline V gives CDR1 SQVTM, CDR2 ANQGSEA. This CDR3 comprises 13 residues.

The J gene is TRBJ1-1, the V gene TRBV6-1; the D gene is possibly TRBD1 (6 bases). V gave up 3 bases and J gave up 4 bases, with 12 bases separating them. CDR3 length: 14 residues. Germline V CDR1 and CDR2: MNHNS, SASEGT. CDR3 sequence (DNA): TGTGCCAGCAGTGAGTATTGGGGGGCCACTGAAGCTTTCTTT. It yields the protein CASSEYWGATEAFF.

J is TRBJ2-3 and V is TRBV6-4; 8 bases are shared with TRBD2. CDR3 size: 15 residues. Germline CDR1 is MRHNA and CDR2 is SNTAGT. The ends lost 7 bases at V and 6 bases at J; junction bases unmatched: 12. The CDR3 reads CASKPERESEDTQYF. CDR3 bases: TGTGCCAGCAAGCCAGAGCGGGAGAGCGAGGATACGCAGTATTTT.

This rearrangement joins TRBV15 to TRBJ2-1, with 7 positions matching TRBD2. CDR3 length: 13 amino acids. V trimming: 5 bases; J trimming: 4 bases; junction bases outside the gene matches: 2. Germline V gene sequence: CDR1 LNHNV, CDR2 YYDKDF (reference sequence). The CDR3 region is CATSGRVYNEQFF. For the CDR3, the DNA is TGTGCCACCAGCGGGAGGGTATACAATGAGCAGTTCTTC.

The chain recombines TRBV19 with TRBJ1-2; unclear D gene. The CDR3 length is 13 residues. V lost 8 bases and J lost 9, with 19 bases in between. The germline V gene has CDR1 LNHDA and CDR2 SQIVND (reference sequence). DNA for the CDR3: TGTGCCAGTTCACTCCAGTACGAGGGAAGCTACACCTTC. Translation: CASSLQYEGSYTF. The full variable domain, its missing parts supplied by reference TRBV19 and TRBJ1-2, is DGGITQSPKYLFRKEGQNVTLSCEQNLNHDAMYWYRQDPGQGLRLIYYSQIVNDFQKGDIAEGYSVSREKKESFPLTVTSAQKNPTAFYLCASSLQYEGSYTFGSGTRLTVV.

This clone was seen just once. This chain links TRBV10-3 with TRBJ2-3; TRBD2 agrees at 10 bases. From germline, CDR1 is ENHRY and CDR2 SYGVKD. Trimming cost V 4 bases and J 4 bases; bases outside gene matches: 5. The CDR3 contains 15 residues. CDR3 loop: CAISAPAGGPDTQYF. CDR3 DNA sequence: TGTGCCATCAGTGCGCCAGCGGGAGGGCCAGATACGCAGTATTTT.

The chain recombines TRBV7-9 with TRBJ2-7; D remains unclear. In germline, CDR1 is SEHNR, CDR2 FQNEAQ (reference sequence). CDR3 length equals 12 residues. Trimming shortened V by 2 bases and J by 4 bases, and 6 bases separated the two germline ends. CDR3 sequence reads: CASSLKNYEQYF. The CDR3 region has the DNA TGTGCCAGCAGCTTAAAAAATTACGAGCAGTACTTC.

This clone was found a few times. V usage is TRBV10-3 and J usage is TRBJ1-1, with D maybe TRBD1 (6 bases). This CDR3 contains 14 residues. V lost 6 bases to trimming and J lost 4 bases, with 15 bases between them. Per germline, CDR1 ENHRY and CDR2 SYGVKD. In DNA, the CDR3 is TGTGCCATCAGACCTTCTACAGGGACCACTGAAGCTTTCTTT. It specifies CAIRPSTGTTEAFF.

The V gene is TRBV15, the J gene TRBJ1-3; D gene ambiguous. The length of the CDR3 is 13 residues. Germline V lookup: CDR1 LNHNV, CDR2 YYDKDF (reference sequence). V lost 1 base and J 4 bases, leaving 5 bases between the germline ends. CDR3 sequence: CATSRGSGNTIYF. Written as DNA, the CDR3 is TGTGCCACCAGCAGAGGTTCAGGAAACACCATATATTTT.

This sequence joins TRBV29-1 and TRBJ2-5; D gene uncertain. V was trimmed by 3 bases and J by 5 bases, leaving 10 bases between them. This CDR3 region has 12 residues. Germline V gene data show CDR1 as SQVTM and CDR2 as ANQGSEA. The CDR3 sequence: CSVDSLGETQYF. CDR3 sequence (DNA): TGCAGCGTTGACAGCTTGGGGGAGACCCAGTACTTC.

The CDR3 DNA sequence: TGTGCCAGCAGCCCGGGATCCCTTTACTCCTACGAGCAGTACTTC. Translated: CASSPGSLYSYEQYF. This sequence joins TRBV11-2 and TRBJ2-7; tentative D call: TRBD2 (5 bases). The CDR3 has 15 amino acids. Trimming left V 5 bases short and J 0 bases short, with 14 bases between. Germline CDR1 and CDR2: SGHAT and FQNNGV.

As DNA, the CDR3 is TGTGCCAGCAGCGTAAGGTCAGCGGGACTAGCATCCAGCACAGATACGCAGTATTTT. This gives the protein CASSVRSAGLASSTDTQYF. The gene calls are TRBV9 and TRBJ2-3; 9 positions agree with TRBD2. Looked up from germline, CDR1 is SGDLS and CDR2 is YYNGEE. CDR3 size: 19 residues. V lost 1 base, J lost 0 bases, and 12 bases stayed unmatched. Full variable domain (missing parts from reference TRBV9 and TRBJ2-3): DSGVTQTPKHLITATGQRVTLRCSPRSGDLSVYWYQQSLDQGLQFLIQYYNGEERAKGNILERFSAQQFPDLHSELNLSSLELGDSALYFCASSVRSAGLASSTDTQYFGPGTRLTVL.